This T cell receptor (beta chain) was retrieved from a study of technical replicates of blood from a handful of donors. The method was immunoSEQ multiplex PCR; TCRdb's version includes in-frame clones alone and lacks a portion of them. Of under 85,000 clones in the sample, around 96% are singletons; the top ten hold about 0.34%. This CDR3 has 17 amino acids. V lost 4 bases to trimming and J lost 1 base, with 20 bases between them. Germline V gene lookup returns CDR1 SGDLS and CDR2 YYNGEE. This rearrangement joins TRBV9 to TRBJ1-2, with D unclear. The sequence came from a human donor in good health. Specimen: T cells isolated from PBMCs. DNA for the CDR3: TGTGCCAGCAGCCTAGGACCCCAGACGCGGTTTAACTATGGCTACACCTTC. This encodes CASSLGPQTRFNYGYTF.